This is a list of T cell receptor beta chains from one sample in a study of response to subunit inactivated influenza vaccine. MiXCR was run by TCRdb on the RT-PCR reads, yielding one entry per CDR3 protein. The sample holds about 800,000 distinct CDR3 sequences; 20% to 25% are singletons and the top ten take 10%. Specimen: PBMCs from blood, collected roughly 5 days after vaccination. Receptors originate from a man aged 50-59 years who received an inactivated influenza vaccine. Both conserved end residues are part of each CDR3. D genes are given only for firm matches.

v_call	d_call	j_call	cdr3_aa
TRBV7-7	.	TRBJ2-3	CASSLVSLTQYF
TRBV7-2	.	TRBJ1-1	CASSLTFYREGTEAFF
TRBV28	TRBD1	TRBJ2-7	CASRQPGQGYYEQYF
TRBV29-1	TRBD1	TRBJ2-3	CSVTGWSWTGGADTQYF
TRBV2	TRBD1	TRBJ2-6	CASSENRGTGANVLTF
TRBV20-1	TRBD1	TRBJ2-3	CSARGQTDTQYF
TRBV11-2	.	TRBJ2-1	CASSSIGGGAYNEQFF
TRBV4-2	.	TRBJ2-3	CASSGAGNPDTQYF
TRBV20-1	.	TRBJ1-2	CSARGRSYGYTF
TRBV15	.	TRBJ2-7	CATSRFGGARGEQYF
TRBV5-1	.	TRBJ2-7	CASSLDGGTHGEQYF
TRBV25-1	.	TRBJ2-1	CASSPRGDAAYNEQFF
TRBV7-9	.	TRBJ2-5	CASSQPVGGETQYF
TRBV7-2	.	TRBJ2-2	CASSLGVGVGTGELFF
TRBV15	.	TRBJ2-5	CATSRDKWGRETQYF
TRBV7-3	.	TRBJ2-3	CASRALTGETDTQYF
TRBV3-1	TRBD2	TRBJ2-1	CASSLRLAGGNEQFF
TRBV20-1	TRBD2	TRBJ2-5	CSATSGRIQTQYF
TRBV11-1	.	TRBJ2-3	CASSLRFNPRARTDTQYF
TRBV20-1	.	TRBJ1-5	CSASDPGHPVGNQPQHF
TRBV20-1	.	TRBJ2-7	CSARDLGFFEQYF
TRBV12-3/TRBV12-4	TRBD1	TRBJ2-4	CASSPTRTGMDIQYF
TRBV6-1	.	TRBJ2-7	CASSPRGGPGEQYF
TRBV7-6	.	TRBJ2-2	CASSFGLGINTGELFF
TRBV4-2	.	TRBJ1-1	CASSQGTTATEAFF
TRBV12-3/TRBV12-4	.	TRBJ2-5	CASRTGTSYQETQYF
TRBV5-1	TRBD2	.	CASSTPPGAGVWNEQYF
TRBV20-1	.	TRBJ2-5	CSARMLRAETNHQETQYF
TRBV29-1	.	TRBJ1-5	CSVGAEPNQPQHF
TRBV12-3/TRBV12-4	.	TRBJ2-1	CASSSLRGYNEQFF
TRBV20-1	TRBD1	TRBJ2-1	CSARGGGQVGWNEQFF
TRBV6-5	.	TRBJ1-3	CASSYSSRGSGNTIYF
TRBV6-5	.	TRBJ2-7	CASSYRSRVSEQYF
TRBV10-3	.	TRBJ2-1	CAISPGVLEQFF
TRBV20-1	TRBD1	TRBJ1-1	CSASERQGTTEAFF
TRBV7-2	TRBD2	TRBJ2-1	CASSLSGGPNEQFF
TRBV5-1	TRBD1	TRBJ2-7	CASSLGGTGGLYEQYF
TRBV10-3	TRBD1	TRBJ2-2	CAIATGDTGELFF
TRBV7-8	.	TRBJ2-1	CASSLAETSYEQFF
TRBV6-2/TRBV6-3	.	TRBJ2-1	CASSYARMSSYNEQFF
TRBV12-3/TRBV12-4	.	TRBJ2-5	CASSLRSRSQETQYF
TRBV11-2	.	TRBJ1-2	CASSLGSGFYGYTF
TRBV20-1	.	TRBJ2-3	CSAKKGGAPDTQYF
TRBV12-3/TRBV12-4	TRBD1	TRBJ1-1	CASSLRTGYTEAFF
TRBV6-2/TRBV6-3	.	TRBJ2-7	CASSYLSAPGAEQYF
TRBV12-3/TRBV12-4	.	TRBJ1-2	CASSLGTSGYTF